The 27 T cell receptor beta chains reported below all come from one sample, sequenced in a study of T cells after yellow fever vaccination. TCRdb ran MiXCR on the 5' RACE reads and lists one entry per CDR3 protein. The sample has about 320,000 distinct CDR3 sequences, roughly 7% seen once. This material consisted of PBMCs, taken 35 to 50 days after the first yellow fever vaccination. The receptor source for this set is a man younger than 30 who received the YFV17D yellow fever vaccine.

The rearrangement joins TRBV7-2 to TRBJ2-3; 16 bases are shared with TRBD2. With V trimmed by 4 bases and J by 5 bases, 6 bases remained unmatched. CDR3 size: 17 residues. Germline V gene lookup returns CDR1 SGHTA and CDR2 FQGNSA. The DNA of the CDR3 is TGTGCCAGCAGCTCACTGGGACTAGCGGGGGGGCTAGATACGCAGTATTTT. Translating it yields CASSSLGLAGGLDTQYF.

This clonotype was detected ten times or more. V usage is TRBV5-1 and J usage is TRBJ2-2, with D uncertain. V was cut by 0 bases and J by 1 base, with 7 bases left in between. This CDR3 has 15 amino acids. Germline V gives CDR1 SGHRS, CDR2 YFSETQ. The CDR3 here is CASSLVVQNTGELFF. In DNA form, the CDR3 reads TGCGCCAGCAGCTTGGTGGTACAGAACACCGGGGAGCTGTTTTTT.

This clonotype has a count of ten or more. This chain links TRBV7-6 with TRBJ1-5; D is uncertain. CDR3 length: 14 amino acids. Germline CDR1 reads SGHVS; CDR2 reads FNYEAQ. V gave up 1 base and J gave up 9 bases, with 13 bases separating them. The CDR3 loop reads CASSLEDGRGPQHF. CDR3 DNA: TGTGCCAGCAGCTTAGAGGACGGGCGTGGGCCCCAGCATTTT.

This clonotype came up a few times. The rearrangement links TRBV7-9 to TRBJ2-1; the D gene is possibly TRBD2 (6 bases). Trimming cost V 1 base and J 12 bases, with 10 bases left between them. Per the germline V gene, CDR1 is SEHNR and CDR2 is FQNEAQ (reference sequence). This CDR3 is built from 12 residues. The CDR3 sequence: CASSLDLGGQFF. Here the CDR3 DNA reads TGTGCCAGCAGCTTAGATCTGGGGGGGCAGTTCTTC.

This clonotype was observed at least ten times. This chain uses TRBV4-2 with TRBJ2-3; 9 nucleotides align to TRBD2. Per germline, CDR1 LGHNA and CDR2 YNFKEQ. The CDR3 consists of 15 residues. Trimming took 0 bases from V and 8 from J; bases not matched to a gene: 6. Here the CDR3 reads CASSQDWRGGATQYF. CDR3 sequence (DNA): TGTGCCAGCAGCCAAGATTGGCGGGGGGGCGCTACGCAGTATTTT.

This clonotype was seen a single time. The chain carries TRBV2 and TRBJ2-2; 12 nucleotides match TRBD1. V gave up 6 bases and J gave up 10 bases; unmatched junction bases: 6. The CDR3 loop spans 14 amino acids. CDR1 is SNHLY, CDR2 FYNNEI, per germline. Written as DNA, the CDR3 is TGTGCCAGCAGGAGGGACAGGGGGCCCGTGGAGCTGTTTTTT. Translated: CASRRDRGPVELFF.

This clonotype was seen a few times. The chain links TRBV19 to TRBJ1-2, with 7 bases identical to TRBD1. The CDR3 has 14 amino acids. V gave up 6 bases and J gave up 2 bases; unmatched junction bases: 6. Germline V gene data show CDR1 as LNHDA and CDR2 as SQIVND (reference sequence). The CDR3 is CASRREQGNYGYTF. The CDR3 region has the DNA TGTGCCAGTAGACGGGAACAGGGGAACTATGGCTACACCTTC.

This clonotype has more than one count but fewer than ten. The chain carries TRBV5-1 and TRBJ1-5; D remains unclear. V lost 7 bases, J lost 2 bases, and 13 bases lay in between. CDR3 length equals 14 residues. The germline gives CDR1 SGHRS, CDR2 YFSETQ. For the CDR3, the DNA is TGCGCCAGCTCCCCCCGGGGTGGCAATCAGCCCCAGCATTTT. Amino acids: CASSPRGGNQPQHF.

The chain has TRBV20-1 and TRBJ1-2; D gene uncertain. Germline V gene sequence: CDR1 DFQATT, CDR2 SNEGSKA (reference sequence). CDR3 length: 12 residues. Trimming pared 7 bases from V and 4 bases from J, leaving 13 bases between. The CDR3 reads CSGRRAGYGYTF. The CDR3 DNA is TGCAGTGGGCGAAGGGCTGGCTATGGCTACACCTTC.

V and J are TRBV9 and TRBJ2-1; 12 bases agree with TRBD1. The V gene's germline CDR1 is SGDLS and CDR2 YYNGEE. The CDR3 spans 12 residues. The V gene end was trimmed by 4 bases and the J gene end by 16 bases; junction bases not matched to a gene: 6. The CDR3 bases are TGTGCCAGCAGCAGGCCGGGACAGGGGGCCTTCTTC. Protein sequence: CASSRPGQGAFF. The full variable domain, rest sourced from reference TRBV9 and TRBJ2-1, is DSGVTQTPKHLITATGQRVTLRCSPRSGDLSVYWYQQSLDQGLQFLIQYYNGEERAKGNILERFSAQQFPDLHSELNLSSLELGDSALYFCASSRPGQGAFFGPGTRLTVL.

The chain has TRBV5-8 and TRBJ2-7; perhaps D is TRBD1 or TRBD2 (6 bases each). V gave up 2 bases and J gave up 3 bases, with 15 bases separating them. This CDR3 is 15 amino acids long. Germline V CDR1 and CDR2: SGHTS, YDEGEE. CDR3 sequence reads: CASSFRGTTDYEQYV. In DNA, the CDR3 is TGTGCCAGCAGCTTCCGCGGGACAACGGACTACGAGCAGTACGTC.

The CDR3 is CASSLNGANTGELFF. The CDR3 DNA is TGTGCCAGCAGCTTAAATGGGGCTAACACCGGGGAGCTGTTTTTT. V usage is TRBV7-2 and J usage is TRBJ2-2; TRBD1 might be the D (5 bases). The CDR3 is 15 amino acids. Germline CDR1 and CDR2: SGHTA and FQGNSA. V shed 2 bases and J shed 2 bases, with 9 bases lying between them.

Remarks on this clonotype: A clone one base away is much larger, so this may be a read error. The rearrangement links TRBV20-1 to TRBJ2-5; TRBD2 might be the D (6 bases). The germline V gene has CDR1 DFQATT and CDR2 SNEGSKA (reference sequence). The CDR3 length is 13 residues. The CDR3 nucleotides read TGCAGTACTAGAGGACTGGCGGGGGAGACCCAGTACTTC. Translation gives CSTRGLAGETQYF.

The table lists this clonotype with a few counts. J is TRBJ2-3 and V is TRBV20-1; possible D gene TRBD2, 5 bases. Germline V gene data show CDR1 as DFQATT and CDR2 as SNEGSKA (reference sequence). V was pared by 3 bases and J by 1 base, with 17 bases between. CDR3 length: 16 amino acids. CDR3: CSASGVGGRGTDTQYF. The CDR3 region has the DNA TGCAGTGCTAGCGGGGTTGGCGGACGGGGCACAGATACGCAGTATTTT.

This clonotype was detected a few times. The V and J genes are TRBV6-5 and TRBJ2-1, with 8 bases lining up with TRBD1. The CDR3 spans 12 residues. The ends lost 6 bases at V and 8 bases at J; junction bases unmatched: 3. Germline CDR1 is MNHEY and CDR2 is SVGAGI. The DNA of the CDR3 is TGTGCCAGCAGAACGACAGGGGATGAGCAGTTCTTC. It codes for CASRTTGDEQFF.

This clonotype was recorded at least ten times. The chain recombines TRBV10-3 with TRBJ2-2, with D unresolved. Germline V gene sequence: CDR1 ENHRY, CDR2 SYGVKD. The CDR3 loop spans 16 amino acids. V was trimmed by 4 bases and J by 0 bases, leaving 12 bases between them. The CDR3 bases are TGTGCCATCAGTGCCACCTCGAGAACGAACACCGGGGAGCTGTTTTTT. Protein: CAISATSRTNTGELFF.

This clonotype was detected a few times. This chain uses TRBV4-1 with TRBJ1-2, with 8 positions matching TRBD1. J lost 2 bases, V lost 3 bases, and 20 bases had no gene match. Germline V gives CDR1 MGHRA, CDR2 YSYEKL. CDR3 length: 20 residues. In DNA form, the CDR3 reads TGCGCCAGCAGCCAGTTCGTCACCGGGACAGGAATTCATATCAACTATGGCTACACCTTC. Its protein is CASSQFVTGTGIHINYGYTF.

Many counts were recorded for this clonotype. The chain combines TRBV11-2 with TRBJ2-3; 8 bases agree with TRBD2. The V gene's germline CDR1 is SGHAT and CDR2 FQNNGV. CDR3 length: 17 amino acids. The V segment lost 0 bases and the J segment 2 bases; nucleotides outside the gene matches: 7. CDR3 region: CASSLDPLAGLTDTQYF. For the CDR3, the DNA is TGTGCCAGCAGCTTAGACCCTCTAGCGGGCCTCACAGATACGCAGTATTTT.

V and J are TRBV6-1 and TRBJ1-2, with a possible D match to TRBD1 (6 bases). Trimming took off 11 bases at V and 4 bases at J, with 17 bases between the two ends. Germline CDR1 MNHNS, CDR2 SASEGT. The CDR3 is made up of 13 amino acids. CDR3 bases: TGTGCCCTCGATAGGGGGGCGGTCTATGGCTACACCTTC. Translation gives CALDRGAVYGYTF.

In its sample, this clonotype was seen a few times. V gene TRBV5-4 combines with J gene TRBJ1-1; the D gene is possibly TRBD1 (6 bases). CDR3 length equals 15 residues. V lost 4 bases and J 3 bases, leaving 16 bases between the germline ends. Germline V gene lookup returns CDR1 SGHNT and CDR2 YYREEE (reference sequence). The CDR3 region has the DNA TGTGCCAGCAGCCCGGGGCGGGGGCGACACACTGAAGCTTTCTTT. This sequence encodes CASSPGRGRHTEAFF.

This clonotype was seen only a few times. The V gene is TRBV5-1, the J gene TRBJ2-1; the D gene could be TRBD1 or TRBD2 (5 bases each). The CDR3 consists of 14 residues. The germline V gene has CDR1 SGHRS and CDR2 YFSETQ. Trimming cost V 3 bases and J 7 bases, with 14 bases left between them. CDR3 sequence: CASSWGSLPNEQFF. CDR3 DNA: TGCGCCAGCAGCTGGGGGTCCCTTCCAAATGAGCAGTTCTTC.

The chain is built from TRBV12-3 or TRBV12-4 and TRBJ2-3, with 8 nucleotides matching TRBD2. This CDR3 is 18 amino acids long. The V and J ends lost 6 bases and 0 bases, in that order; junction bases with no gene match: 14. In nucleotides, the CDR3 is TGTGCCAGCAGCCGGGGGGGACTAAGCGGGGTGAGCACAGATACGCAGTATTTT. Translated: CASSRGGLSGVSTDTQYF.

The rearrangement joins TRBV18 to TRBJ2-1, with TRBD1 identical over 8 bases. The J segment lost 15 bases and the V segment lost 1 base, leaving 20 bases of the junction unmatched. The germline CDR1 and CDR2 sequences are KGHSH and LQKENI. The CDR3 runs to 17 residues. CDR3 in DNA: TGTGCCAGCTCACCACGGGTGATACAGGGGGAAAGGGGTTTACCGTTCTTC. It translates to CASSPRVIQGERGLPFF.

This clonotype was detected a few times. The chain employs TRBV5-5 and TRBJ1-6; 11 bases line up with TRBD1. Looked up from germline, CDR1 is SGHKS and CDR2 is YYEKEE (reference sequence). The V gene end was trimmed by 1 base and the J gene end by 13 bases; junction bases not matched to a gene: 10. CDR3 length: 16 residues. CDR3 in amino acids: CASSLRLGTGGVPLHF. Written as DNA, the CDR3 is TGTGCCAGCAGCTTGAGGCTTGGGACAGGGGGTGTCCCCCTCCACTTT. The variable domain in full, completed from reference TRBV5-5 and TRBJ1-6, reads DAGVTQSPTHLIKTRGQQVTLRCSPISGHKSVSWYQQVLGQGPQFIFQYYEKEERGRGNFPDRFSARQFPNYSSELNVNALLLGDSALYLCASSLRLGTGGVPLHFGNGTRLTVT.

This clonotype was seen at least ten times. The J gene is TRBJ2-5, the V gene TRBV9, with 13 bases identical to TRBD2. There are 16 residues in the CDR3. Looked up from germline, CDR1 is SGDLS and CDR2 is YYNGEE. Trimming cost V 2 bases and J 4 bases; bases outside gene matches: 5. CDR3: CASSVGTSGILETQYF. CDR3 DNA sequence: TGTGCCAGCAGCGTCGGGACTAGCGGGATCTTAGAGACCCAGTACTTC.

This clonotype was detected only a few times. The chain uses TRBV6-1 and TRBJ2-7, with a tentative D call TRBD2 (5 bases). The CDR3 consists of 16 residues. Trimming pared 1 base from V and 3 bases from J, leaving 16 bases between. Germline lookup yields CDR1 MNHNS and CDR2 SASEGT. The chain's CDR3 is CASSEVGDQTIYEQYV. Here the CDR3 DNA reads TGTGCCAGCAGTGAAGTGGGAGACCAAACCATCTACGAGCAGTACGTC.

This clonotype has more than one count but fewer than ten. The V and J genes are TRBV25-1 and TRBJ1-3; tentatively, D is TRBD1 (5 bases). V lost 3 bases and J lost 4, with 13 bases in between. This CDR3 spans 15 amino acids. CDR1 is MGHDK, CDR2 SYGVNS, per germline. Here the CDR3 reads CASSDIRAAGNTIYF. In nucleotides, the CDR3 is TGTGCCAGCAGTGATATCAGGGCGGCCGGAAACACCATATATTTT.